This TCR beta chain was identified in a study of early T cells in non-severe SARS-CoV-2 infection. Overall study: Bulk RNA isolated from unsorted whole blood underwent sequencing; chains were not paired. General study results and limits: A preference for anti-spike CD8 responses marked VDJdb matching, which missed private and CD4 specificities.

As part of library construction, unique molecular identifiers were attached to individual cDNA molecules. TCRdb used MiXCR to reprocess the 5' RACE reads, holding one entry per CDR3 protein. This table holds more than 65,000 distinct CDR3 sequences, 12% found once. In its sample, this clonotype was seen many times. Its specificity is not known. Germline V gene lookup returns CDR1 MGHRA and CDR2 YSYEKL. CDR3 size: 16 residues. Between the trimmed V and J ends, which lost 0 bases and 10 bases, there was a span of 19 bases. The TCR comes from an adult who was a healthcare worker with PCR-confirmed SARS-CoV-2 infection or an uninfected control (not recorded which). V usage is TRBV4-1 and J usage is TRBJ2-1; TRBD2 might be the D (6 bases). Sequencing input: whole blood. Written as DNA, the CDR3 is TGCGCCAGCAGCCAAGATGTGGGACTCGCGGGGACCGAGCAGTTCTTC. Amino acids: CASSQDVGLAGTEQFF.